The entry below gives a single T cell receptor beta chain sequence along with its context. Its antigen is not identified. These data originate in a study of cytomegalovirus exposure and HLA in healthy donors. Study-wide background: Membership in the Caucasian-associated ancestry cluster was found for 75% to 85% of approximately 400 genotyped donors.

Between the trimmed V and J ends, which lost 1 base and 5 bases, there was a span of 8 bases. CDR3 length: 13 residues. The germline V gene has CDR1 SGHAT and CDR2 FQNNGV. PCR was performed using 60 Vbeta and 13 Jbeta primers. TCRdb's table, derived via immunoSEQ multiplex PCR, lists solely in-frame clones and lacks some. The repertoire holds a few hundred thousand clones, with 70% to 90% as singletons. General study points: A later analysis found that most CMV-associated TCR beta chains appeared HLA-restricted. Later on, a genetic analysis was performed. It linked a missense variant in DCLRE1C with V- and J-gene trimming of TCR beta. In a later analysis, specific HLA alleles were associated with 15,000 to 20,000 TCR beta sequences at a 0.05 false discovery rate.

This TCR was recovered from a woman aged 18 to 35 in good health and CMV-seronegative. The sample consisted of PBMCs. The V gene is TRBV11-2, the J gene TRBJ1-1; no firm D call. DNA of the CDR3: TGTGCCAGCAGCTTAGGCCCCCAGACTGAAGCTTTCTTT. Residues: CASSLGPQTEAFF.